This T cell receptor (beta chain) was recorded in a study of HIV-infected patients and healthy controls. Overall study results and limits: HIV-associated CDR3 frequencies dropped significantly during therapy; CMV-associated ones, mostly rising, changed nonsignificantly. Diversity differences between study cohorts were not due to their slight age and sex differences.

No cell fractionation was done, so the repertoire covers all unsorted peripheral blood T cells. This clonotype was recorded many times. Its antigen is currently unknown. The CDR3 runs to 14 residues. CDR1 and CDR2 (germline): SEHNR, FQNEAQ (reference sequence). With 5 bases removed from V and 0 bases from J, the gap between germline ends came to 7 bases. Alpha and beta constant-region primers primed reverse transcription of 500 to 550 ng RNA. Using multiplexing indices, alpha and beta chain libraries were generated apart by chain-specific third strand synthesis. The library got P5 and P7 elements plus a second index, then an approximately 23-cycle PCR. Each CDR3 protein is one row after TCRdb ran MiXCR on the 5' RACE reads. The sample consists of about 24,000 distinct CDR3 sequences, 8.5% to 9% of them appearing once.

The sample taken for sequencing was blood. The gene calls are TRBV7-9 and TRBJ1-4; D gene uncertain. The clonotype was recovered from an adult in good health. CDR3 sequence reads: CASSRASTNEKLFF. CDR3 coding DNA: TGTGCCAGCAGCCGGGCATCAACTAATGAAAAACTGTTTTTT. The whole variable domain, filled in from reference TRBV7-9 and TRBJ1-4, reads DTGVSQNPRHKITKRGQNVTFRCDPISEHNRLYWYRQTLGQGPEFLTYFQNEAQLEKSRLLSDRFSAERPKGSFSTLEIQRTEQGDSAMYLCASSRASTNEKLFFGSGTQLSVL.